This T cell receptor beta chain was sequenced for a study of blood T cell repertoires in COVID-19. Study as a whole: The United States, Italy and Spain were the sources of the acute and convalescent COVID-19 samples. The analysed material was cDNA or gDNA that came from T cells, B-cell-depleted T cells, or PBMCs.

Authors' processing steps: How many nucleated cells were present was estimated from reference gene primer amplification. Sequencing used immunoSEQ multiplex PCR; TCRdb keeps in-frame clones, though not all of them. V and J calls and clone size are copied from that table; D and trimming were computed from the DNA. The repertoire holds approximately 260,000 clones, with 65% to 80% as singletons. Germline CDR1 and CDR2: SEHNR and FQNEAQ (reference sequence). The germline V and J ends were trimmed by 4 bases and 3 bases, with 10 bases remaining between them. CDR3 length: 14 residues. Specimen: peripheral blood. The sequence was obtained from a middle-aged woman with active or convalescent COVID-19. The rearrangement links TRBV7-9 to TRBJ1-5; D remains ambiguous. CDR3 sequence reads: CASSSTRDNQPQHF. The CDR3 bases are TGTGCCAGCAGCTCAACTCGGGACAATCAGCCCCAGCATTTT.